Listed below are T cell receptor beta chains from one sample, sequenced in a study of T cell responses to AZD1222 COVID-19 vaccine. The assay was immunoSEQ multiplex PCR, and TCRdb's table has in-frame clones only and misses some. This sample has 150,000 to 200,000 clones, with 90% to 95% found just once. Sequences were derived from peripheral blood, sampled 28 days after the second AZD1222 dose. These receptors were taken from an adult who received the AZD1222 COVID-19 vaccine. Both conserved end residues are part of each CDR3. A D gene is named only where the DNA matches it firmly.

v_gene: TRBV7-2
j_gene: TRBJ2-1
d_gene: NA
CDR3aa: CASSPTVTEQFF

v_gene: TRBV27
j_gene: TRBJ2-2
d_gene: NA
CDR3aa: CASALTGGTGELFF

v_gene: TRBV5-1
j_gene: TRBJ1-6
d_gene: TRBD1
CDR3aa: CASSPGQDNSPLHF

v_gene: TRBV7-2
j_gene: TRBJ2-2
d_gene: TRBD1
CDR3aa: CASSSDRGETGELFF

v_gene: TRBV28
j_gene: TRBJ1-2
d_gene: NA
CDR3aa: CASSLPGYGYTF

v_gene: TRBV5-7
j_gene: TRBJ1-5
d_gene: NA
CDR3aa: CASSLRAHNQPQHF

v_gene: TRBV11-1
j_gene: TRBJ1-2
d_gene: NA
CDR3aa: CASSPWTEANYGYTF

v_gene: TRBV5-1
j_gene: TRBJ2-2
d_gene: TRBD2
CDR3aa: CASRNLAGVNGELFF

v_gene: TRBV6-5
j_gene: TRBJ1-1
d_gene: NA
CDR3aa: CASRRTGGAEAFF

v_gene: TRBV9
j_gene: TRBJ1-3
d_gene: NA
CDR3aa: CASSDGTTGNTIYF

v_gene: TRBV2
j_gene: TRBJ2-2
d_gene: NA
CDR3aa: CASDPGTGELFF

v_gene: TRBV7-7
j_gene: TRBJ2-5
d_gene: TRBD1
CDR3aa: CASSSGPTGGETQYF

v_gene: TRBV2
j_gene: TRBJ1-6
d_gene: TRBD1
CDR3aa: CASSEQGDSPLHF

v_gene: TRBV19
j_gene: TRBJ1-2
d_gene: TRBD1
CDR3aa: CASKTGGSNYGYTF

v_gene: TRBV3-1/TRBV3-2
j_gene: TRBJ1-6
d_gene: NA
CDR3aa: CASSRTGLGDNSPLHF

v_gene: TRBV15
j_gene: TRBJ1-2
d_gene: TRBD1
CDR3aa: CATSIPGQGNYGYTF

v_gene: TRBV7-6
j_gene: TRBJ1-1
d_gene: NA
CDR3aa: CASSLEGNTEAFF

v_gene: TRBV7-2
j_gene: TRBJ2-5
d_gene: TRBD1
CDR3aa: CASSLTTGGGETQYF

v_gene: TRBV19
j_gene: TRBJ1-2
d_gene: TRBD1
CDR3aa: CASSIAGTGGLTSYGYTF

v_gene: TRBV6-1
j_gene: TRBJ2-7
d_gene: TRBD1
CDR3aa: CASSDRTGSSYEQYF

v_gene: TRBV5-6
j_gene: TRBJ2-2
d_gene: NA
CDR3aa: CASSLTSNTGELFF

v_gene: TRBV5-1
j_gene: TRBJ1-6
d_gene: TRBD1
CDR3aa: CASSLGGTGSPLHF

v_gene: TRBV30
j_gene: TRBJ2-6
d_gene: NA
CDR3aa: CAWSLGMDNSGANVLTF

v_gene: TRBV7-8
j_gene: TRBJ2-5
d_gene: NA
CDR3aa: CASSLVETKETQYF

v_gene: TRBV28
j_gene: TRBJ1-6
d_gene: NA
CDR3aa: CASNTRARGNSPLHF

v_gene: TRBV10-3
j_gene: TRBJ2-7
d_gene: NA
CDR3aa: CAISGNDRKPSYEQYF

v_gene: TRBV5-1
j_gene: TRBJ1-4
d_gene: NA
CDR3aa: CASSPSRGGDNEKLFF

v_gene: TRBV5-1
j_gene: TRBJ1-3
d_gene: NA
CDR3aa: CASSWGSPSGNTIYF

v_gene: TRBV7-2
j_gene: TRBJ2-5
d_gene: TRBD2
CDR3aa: CASSSGLAGGHGETQYF

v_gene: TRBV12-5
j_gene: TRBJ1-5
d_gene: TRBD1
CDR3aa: CASGPDRGDGNQPQHF

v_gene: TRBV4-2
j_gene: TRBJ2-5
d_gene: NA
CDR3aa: CASSPGKTLRQTQYF

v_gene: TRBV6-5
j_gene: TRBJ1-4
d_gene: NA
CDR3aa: CASQGNEKLFF

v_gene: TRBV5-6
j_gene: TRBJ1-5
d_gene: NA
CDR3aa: CASSLGRQPQHF

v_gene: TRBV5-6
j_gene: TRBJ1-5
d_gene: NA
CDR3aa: CAAEGIGGAKNQPQHF

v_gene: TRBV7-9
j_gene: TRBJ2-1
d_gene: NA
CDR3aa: CASRNGGNEQFF

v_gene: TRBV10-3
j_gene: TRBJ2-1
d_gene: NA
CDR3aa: CAISEGEGDYNEQFF

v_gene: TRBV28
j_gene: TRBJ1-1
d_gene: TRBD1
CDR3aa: CASRTGQGAFSTEAFF

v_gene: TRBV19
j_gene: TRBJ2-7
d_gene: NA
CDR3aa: CASSMGSGEYEQYF

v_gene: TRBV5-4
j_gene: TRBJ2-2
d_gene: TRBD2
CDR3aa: CASSTGTSGGAGGELFF

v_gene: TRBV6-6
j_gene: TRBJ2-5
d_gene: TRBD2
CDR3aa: CASSGLAGGQETQYF

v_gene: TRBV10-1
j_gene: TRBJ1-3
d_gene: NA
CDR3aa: CASSEWTRTRASGNTIYF

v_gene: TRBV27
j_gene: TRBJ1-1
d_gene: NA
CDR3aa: CASSATPGFGTEAFF

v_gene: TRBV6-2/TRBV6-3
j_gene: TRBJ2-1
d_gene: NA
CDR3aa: CASSLDYEQFF

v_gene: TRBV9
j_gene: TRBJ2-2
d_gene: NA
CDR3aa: CASSVVGPGELFF